The 23 T cell receptor beta chains below were found in one sample sequenced in a study of T cell repertoires in cytomegalovirus infection. The antigens these receptors bind are not known. Each CDR3 protein gets one entry after TCRdb re-called the reads with MiXCR. The repertoire holds about 830,000 distinct CDR3 sequences, with about 33% as singletons. Sequencing was performed on cultured CD8+ T cells from PBMCs, taken from culture after CMV antigen stimulation. The origin of the receptors is a human donor in good health (CMV status not recorded). Some clones in this sample may be carry-over from other donors' samples.

The chain combines TRBV5-8 with TRBJ2-3; TRBD1 aligns across 7 bases. The CDR3 has 15 residues. Trimming removed 2 bases from V and 0 bases from J; junction bases left unmatched: 3. From germline, CDR1 is SGHTS and CDR2 YDEGEE. Here the CDR3 DNA reads TGTGCCAGCAGCTTTGGACAGGCTAGCACAGATACGCAGTATTTT. Amino acid sequence: CASSFGQASTDTQYF.

CDR3 sequence (DNA): TGTGCCAGCAGCCCCCCGGGGGGTGACCATCAGCCCCAGCATTTT. Its translation is CASSPPGGDHQPQHF. The chain recombines TRBV7-9 with TRBJ1-5; TRBD1 might be the D (5 bases). CDR1 SEHNR and CDR2 FQNEAQ come from the germline V gene (reference sequence). The CDR3 totals 15 residues. V lost 5 bases, J lost 5 bases, and 16 bases lay in between.

The CDR3 DNA follows: TGTGCCAGCATCCCGATTGCCCAGGACGCAGCGAACACCGGGGAGCTGTTTTTT. Its translation: CASIPIAQDAANTGELFF. The chain recombines TRBV7-4 with TRBJ2-2; unclear D gene. From germline, CDR1 is SGHVT and CDR2 SQSDAQ. CDR3 size: 18 residues. With 7 bases removed from V and 0 bases from J, the gap between germline ends came to 21 bases.

J is TRBJ1-3 and V is TRBV7-6; 12 bases are a match to TRBD1. CDR3 length: 16 amino acids. The germline CDR1 and CDR2 sequences are SGHVS and FNYEAQ. The V and J ends lost 3 bases and 9 bases, in that order; junction bases with no gene match: 9. Here the CDR3 reads CASSFPEGQGAGTIYF. In DNA, the CDR3 is TGTGCCAGCAGCTTCCCCGAGGGACAGGGGGCCGGCACCATATATTTT.

The gene calls are TRBV12-3 or TRBV12-4 and TRBJ1-2; D is perhaps TRBD1 (5 bases). Trimming pared 3 bases from V and 3 bases from J, leaving 11 bases between. The CDR3 extends over 14 amino acids. In DNA, the CDR3 is TGTGCCAGCAGTTTTGGGGCCGCTGACTATGGCTACACCTTC. This sequence encodes CASSFGAADYGYTF.

This clonotype has at least ten counts. The V and J genes are TRBV12-3 or TRBV12-4 and TRBJ2-1; 8 bases fit TRBD2. This CDR3 has 14 residues. Unmatched junction bases numbered 1, after V lost 1 base and J lost 5 bases. CDR3 amino acids: CASSLGGGNNEQFF. The CDR3 DNA sequence: TGTGCCAGCAGTTTAGGCGGGGGGAACAATGAGCAGTTCTTC.

The chain carries TRBV24-1 and TRBJ2-2; D remains unclear. Germline lookup yields CDR1 KGHDR and CDR2 SFDVKD. V shed 3 bases and J shed 3 bases, with 16 bases lying between them. The CDR3 totals 17 residues. Written as DNA, the CDR3 is TGTGCCACCAGTGATCCATCCGGGTCCATCTACACCGGGGAGCTGTTTTTT. Protein sequence: CATSDPSGSIYTGELFF.

This clonotype was detected a few times. The rearrangement joins TRBV5-1 to TRBJ2-7; 10 bases agree with TRBD1. J was trimmed by 2 bases and V by 7 bases; bases with no gene match: 9. Per germline, CDR1 SGHRS and CDR2 YFSETQ. The CDR3 runs 15 residues. The CDR3 spells CASHPGTGAPYEQYF. As DNA, the CDR3 is TGCGCCAGCCACCCCGGGACAGGGGCCCCCTACGAGCAGTACTTC. Filled out from reference TRBV5-1 and TRBJ2-7, the complete variable domain reads KAGVTQTPRYLIKTRGQQVTLSCSPISGHRSVSWYQQTPGQGLQFLFEYFSETQRNKGNFPGRFSGRQFSNSRSEMNVSTLELGDSALYLCASHPGTGAPYEQYFGPGTRLTVT.

The V call is TRBV19, the J call TRBJ1-2; D might be TRBD1 (5 bases). Trimming took off 5 bases at V and 8 bases at J, with 18 bases between the two ends. CDR1 is LNHDA, CDR2 SQIVND, per germline (reference sequence). The CDR3 consists of 14 residues. CDR3 DNA: TGTGCCAGTAGTCCGCGACAGACTCGGCGCGGCTACACCTTC. This codes for CASSPRQTRRGYTF.

The chain uses TRBV6-6 and TRBJ1-6; 7 positions match TRBD1. This CDR3 has 16 amino acids. V dropped 7 bases and J dropped 9; count of bases not matched to a gene: 15. Germline V CDR1 and CDR2: MNHNY, SVGAGI (reference sequence). CDR3 sequence reads: CASIGRGLAYGSPLHF. The CDR3 region has the DNA TGTGCCAGCATCGGCAGGGGGTTGGCGTATGGTTCACCCCTCCACTTT.

The V and J genes are TRBV6-2 or TRBV6-3 and TRBJ2-1; D gene uncertain. Germline V lookup: CDR1 MNHEY, CDR2 SVGEGT. CDR3 length: 11 residues. Trimming left V 0 bases short and J 13 bases short, with 7 bases between. DNA of the CDR3: TGTGCCAGCAGTTACTCAGAGAACCAGTTCTTC. It encodes CASSYSENQFF.

This chain connects TRBV7-9 to TRBJ1-2, with 8 bases matching TRBD1. Germline assignment: CDR1 SEHNR and CDR2 FQNEAQ (reference sequence). V shed 1 base, J shed 5 bases, and the junction held 3 bases outside the gene matches. The CDR3 has 14 amino acids. The CDR3 region has the DNA TGTGCCAGCAGCTTAGGGGACAGGAAATATGGCTACACCTTC. It translates to CASSLGDRKYGYTF.

This clonotype appeared a few times. The V gene is TRBV27, the J gene TRBJ1-4; D is uncertain. From germline, CDR1 is MNHEY and CDR2 SMNVEV (reference sequence). The CDR3 contains 12 residues. The germline V and J ends were trimmed by 1 base and 8 bases, with 5 bases remaining between them. Here the CDR3 reads CASSLLVEKLFF. DNA of the CDR3: TGTGCCAGCAGTTTATTAGTCGAAAAACTGTTTTTT.

The rearrangement links TRBV5-1 to TRBJ2-7; D gene unclear. There are 14 residues in the CDR3. Germline V CDR1 and CDR2: SGHRS, YFSETQ. V lost 0 bases to trimming and J lost 5 bases, with 12 bases between them. For the CDR3, the DNA is TGCGCCAGCAGCTTGGTCACAGCCCGTGACGAGCAGTACTTC. It encodes CASSLVTARDEQYF. Full variable domain (rest looked up from reference TRBV5-1 and TRBJ2-7): KAGVTQTPRYLIKTRGQQVTLSCSPISGHRSVSWYQQTPGQGLQFLFEYFSETQRNKGNFPGRFSGRQFSNSRSEMNVSTLELGDSALYLCASSLVTARDEQYFGPGTRLTVT.

The V and J genes are TRBV7-4 and TRBJ2-1; 11 nucleotides agree with TRBD2. Germline assignment: CDR1 SGHVT and CDR2 SQSDAQ. The CDR3 loop spans 19 amino acids. Losses at the gene ends were 5 bases for V and 1 base for J; bases not matched to a gene: 13. CDR3 amino acids: CASSPVSVAGGRSYNEQFF. CDR3 nucleotides: TGTGCCAGCAGCCCTGTATCCGTAGCGGGGGGGAGGTCCTACAATGAGCAGTTCTTC.

This clonotype was picked up a small number of times. V usage is TRBV5-4 and J usage is TRBJ2-3, with 8 bases identical to TRBD2. After removal of 1 base from V and 3 bases from J, the junction contained 7 bases not matched to a gene. The germline gives CDR1 SGHNT, CDR2 YYREEE (reference sequence). The CDR3 loop spans 16 amino acids. CDR3 sequence: CASSLSFSGVTDTQYF. The CDR3 DNA is TGTGCCAGCAGCTTGTCTTTTAGCGGGGTAACAGATACGCAGTATTTT. Together with reference TRBV5-4 and TRBJ2-3, the CDR3 gives the full variable domain: ETGVTQSPTHLIKTRGQQVTLRCSSQSGHNTVSWYQQALGQGPQFIFQYYREEENGRGNFPPRFSGLQFPNYSSELNVNALELDDSALYLCASSLSFSGVTDTQYFGPGTRLTVL.

The chain recombines TRBV11-2 with TRBJ2-2; D is possibly TRBD1 or TRBD2 (5 bases each). The CDR3 runs 16 residues. CDR1 is SGHAT and CDR2 is FQNNGV in the germline V gene. Deletions cut 2 bases from V and 4 bases from J, with 14 bases between. The CDR3 nucleotides are TGTGCCAGCAGCTTACCAGAGAGGGGACGCACCGGGGAGCTGTTTTTT. It encodes CASSLPERGRTGELFF.

Here the CDR3 reads CASSQDHTGGSTDTQYF. CDR3 sequence (DNA): TGCGCCAGCAGCCAAGATCATACAGGGGGAAGCACAGATACGCAGTATTTT. The rearrangement uses TRBV4-1 and TRBJ2-3; 8 positions agree with TRBD1. V was pared by 0 bases and J by 0 bases, with 5 bases of the junction left unmatched. Germline-derived CDR1 and CDR2 are MGHRA and YSYEKL. This CDR3 spans 17 amino acids.

CDR3 coding DNA: TGTGCCAGCAGTTCCTTACAGGGGTTTAGCAATGAGCAGTTCTTC. Translating it yields CASSSLQGFSNEQFF. The chain uses TRBV6-6 and TRBJ2-1; 7 bases map to TRBD1. The CDR3 contains 15 residues. Germline values: CDR1 MNHNY, CDR2 SVGAGI (reference sequence). With V trimmed by 4 bases and J by 6 bases, 9 bases remained unmatched.

J is TRBJ1-2 and V is TRBV7-6; a weak D match, TRBD1 (5 bases). V was clipped by 8 bases and J by 4 bases, with 8 bases between them. Germline CDR1 SGHVS, CDR2 FNYEAQ. The CDR3 loop spans 11 amino acids. For the CDR3, the DNA is TGTGCCAGCGGGGGGGGCTATGGCTACACCTTC. Amino acid sequence: CASGGGYGYTF.

This clonotype was recorded a few times. The rearrangement uses TRBV27 and TRBJ1-6; a weak D match, TRBD1 (5 bases). V gave up 5 bases and J gave up 10 bases, with 18 bases separating them. This CDR3 comprises 15 residues. Germline V gene data show CDR1 as MNHEY and CDR2 as SMNVEV (reference sequence). CDR3 region: CASSLGKRGLSPLHF. The CDR3 DNA reads TGTGCCAGCAGTCTCGGGAAGCGGGGCTTATCACCCCTCCACTTT.

This clonotype was seen at least ten times. The chain recombines TRBV7-6 with TRBJ2-1, with 11 bases matching TRBD2. The germline CDR1 and CDR2 sequences are SGHVS and FNYEAQ. This CDR3 contains 17 residues. Trimming cost V 0 bases and J 8 bases; bases outside gene matches: 9. The CDR3 sequence is CASSLALAGARPYEQFF. The DNA for the CDR3 is TGTGCCAGCAGCTTAGCACTAGCGGGAGCTCGTCCGTATGAGCAGTTCTTC.

The rearrangement uses TRBV4-1 and TRBJ2-5; 7 bases line up with TRBD2. The CDR3 is 15 amino acids. Trimming removed 1 base from V and 5 bases from J; junction bases left unmatched: 7. The germline V gene encodes CDR1 MGHRA and CDR2 YSYEKL. The CDR3, as DNA: TGCGCCAGCAGCCAAGTCCCATACGGGGGGGAGACCCAGTACTTC. Translating it yields CASSQVPYGGETQYF.